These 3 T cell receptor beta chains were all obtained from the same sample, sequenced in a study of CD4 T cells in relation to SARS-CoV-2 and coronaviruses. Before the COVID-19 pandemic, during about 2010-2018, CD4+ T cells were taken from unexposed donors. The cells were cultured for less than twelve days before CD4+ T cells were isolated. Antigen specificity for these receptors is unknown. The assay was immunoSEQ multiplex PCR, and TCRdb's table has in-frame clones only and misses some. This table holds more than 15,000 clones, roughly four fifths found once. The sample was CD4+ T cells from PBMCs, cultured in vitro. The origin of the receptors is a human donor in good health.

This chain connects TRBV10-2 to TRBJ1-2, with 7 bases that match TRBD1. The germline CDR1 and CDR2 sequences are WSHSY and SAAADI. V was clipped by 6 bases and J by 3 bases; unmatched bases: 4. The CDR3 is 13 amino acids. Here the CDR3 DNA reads TGCGCCAGCAGCACAGGGGAGCACTATGGCTACACCTTC. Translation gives CASSTGEHYGYTF.

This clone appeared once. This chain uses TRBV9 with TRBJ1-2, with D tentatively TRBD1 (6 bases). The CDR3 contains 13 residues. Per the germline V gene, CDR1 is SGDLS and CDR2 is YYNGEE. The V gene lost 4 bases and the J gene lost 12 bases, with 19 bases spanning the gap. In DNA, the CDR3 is TGTGCCAGCAGCCCTCAGGGGACGTCTCGTAACACCTTC. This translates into CASSPQGTSRNTF. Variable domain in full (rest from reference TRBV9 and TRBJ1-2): DSGVTQTPKHLITATGQRVTLRCSPRSGDLSVYWYQQSLDQGLQFLIQYYNGEERAKGNILERFSAQQFPDLHSELNLSSLELGDSALYFCASSPQGTSRNTFGSGTRLTVV.

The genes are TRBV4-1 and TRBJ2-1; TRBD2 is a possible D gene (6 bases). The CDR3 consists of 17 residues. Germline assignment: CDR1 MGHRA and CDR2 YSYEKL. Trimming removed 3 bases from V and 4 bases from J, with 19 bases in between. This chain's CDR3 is CASSHRRGRHAYNEQFF. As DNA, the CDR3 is TGCGCCAGCAGCCACCGGCGGGGTCGGCACGCTTACAATGAGCAGTTCTTC.